Presented here are 3 T cell receptor beta chains from one specimen sequenced in a study of early T cells in non-severe SARS-CoV-2 infection. TCRdb re-analysed the 5' RACE reads in MiXCR, keeping a single row per CDR3 protein. The data hold around 70,000 distinct CDR3 sequences, with 9.5% to 15% observed a single time. Sequencing used whole blood. The receptors derive from an adult who was a healthcare worker with PCR-confirmed SARS-CoV-2 infection or an uninfected control (not recorded which).

Concerning this clonotype: It may be a read error: a sequence one base away is much more abundant. The rearrangement joins TRBV7-9 to TRBJ2-1; D is perhaps TRBD1 or TRBD2 (6 bases each). This CDR3 spans 16 amino acids. The germline V gene encodes CDR1 SEHNR and CDR2 FQNEAQ (reference sequence). V lost 5 bases, J lost 0 bases, and 14 bases lay in between. In nucleotides, the CDR3 is TGTGCCAGCAGCCTAGGGGGGACCCTCTCCTACAATGAGCAGTTCTTC. Protein: CASSLGGTLSYNEQFF.

The sample holds a few counts of this clonotype. The rearrangement links TRBV5-4 to TRBJ2-1; TRBD1 might be the D (5 bases). V dropped 0 bases and J dropped 3 bases, with 10 bases sitting between them. The length of the CDR3 is 15 residues. The germline CDR1 and CDR2 sequences are SGHNT and YYREEE (reference sequence). The CDR3 is CASSLEGRNYNEQFF. CDR3 in DNA: TGTGCCAGCAGCTTGGAGGGGCGGAACTACAATGAGCAGTTCTTC.

This clonotype has a handful of counts. This chain connects TRBV20-1 to TRBJ2-1; D may be TRBD1 or TRBD2 (5 bases each). The V and J ends lost 5 bases and 4 bases respectively, with 12 bases between them. This CDR3 is built from 13 residues. Germline V lookup: CDR1 DFQATT, CDR2 SNEGSKA (reference sequence). The CDR3 is CSADGTPYNEQFF. In DNA, the CDR3 is TGCAGTGCTGACGGGACCCCTTACAATGAGCAGTTCTTC.